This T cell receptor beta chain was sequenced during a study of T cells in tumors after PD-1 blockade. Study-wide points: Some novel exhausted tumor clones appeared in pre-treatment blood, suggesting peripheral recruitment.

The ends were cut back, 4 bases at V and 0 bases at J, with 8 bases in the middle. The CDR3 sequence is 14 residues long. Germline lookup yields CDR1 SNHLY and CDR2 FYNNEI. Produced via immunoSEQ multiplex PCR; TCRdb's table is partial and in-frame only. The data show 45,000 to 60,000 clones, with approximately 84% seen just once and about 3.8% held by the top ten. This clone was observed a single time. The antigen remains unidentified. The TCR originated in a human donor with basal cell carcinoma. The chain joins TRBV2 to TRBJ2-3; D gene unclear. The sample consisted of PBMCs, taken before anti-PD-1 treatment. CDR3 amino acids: CASSAGFSTDTQYF. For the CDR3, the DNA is TGTGCCAGCAGTGCAGGTTTTAGCACAGATACGCAGTATTTT. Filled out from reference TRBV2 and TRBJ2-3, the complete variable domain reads EPEVTQTPSHQVTQMGQEVILRCVPISNHLYFYWYRQILGQKVEFLVSFYNNEISEKSEIFDDQFSVERPDGSNFTLKIRSTKLEDSAMYFCASSAGFSTDTQYFGPGTRLTVL.